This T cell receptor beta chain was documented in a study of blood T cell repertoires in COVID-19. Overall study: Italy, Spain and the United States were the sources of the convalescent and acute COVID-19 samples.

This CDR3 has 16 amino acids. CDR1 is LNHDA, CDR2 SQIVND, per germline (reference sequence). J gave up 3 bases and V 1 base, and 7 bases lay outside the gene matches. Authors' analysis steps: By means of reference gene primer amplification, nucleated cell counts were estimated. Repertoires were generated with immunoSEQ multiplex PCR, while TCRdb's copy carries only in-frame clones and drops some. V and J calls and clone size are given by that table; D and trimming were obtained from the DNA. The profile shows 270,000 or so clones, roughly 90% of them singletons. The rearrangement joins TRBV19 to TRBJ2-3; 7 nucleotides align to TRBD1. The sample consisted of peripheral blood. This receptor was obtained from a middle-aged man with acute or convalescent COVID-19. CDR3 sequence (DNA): TGTGCCAGTAGTATAGTGACAGGGCTTGGTACAGATACGCAGTATTTT. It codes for CASSIVTGLGTDTQYF.